Listed here is a single T cell receptor beta chain. Its specificity is unknown. This sample stems from a study of blood T cells in healthy people across ages. Study overall: Capture by template switching was about one barcoded beta molecule per two T cells.

Study-wide points: Age advanced and TCR beta diversity per million T cells fell, roughly linearly.

Sample-barcoded 5' priming and a J-beta primer mix drove a second PCR of about 6 to 12 cycles. TCRdb reprocessed the 5' RACE reads via MiXCR and lists one record per CDR3 protein. The profile shows approximately 1.5 million distinct CDR3 sequences, approximately 43% of them singletons. Specimen: blood. This clonotype was sampled from a young woman in good health.

The CDR3 nucleotides are TGCGCCAGCAGCTTGATCGGGACTAACAATGAGCAGTTCTTC. This sequence encodes CASSLIGTNNEQFF. This sequence joins TRBV5-1 and TRBJ2-1, with 7 nucleotides matching TRBD2. J gave up 5 bases and V 1 base, and 3 bases lay outside the gene matches. Germline V gene sequence: CDR1 SGHRS, CDR2 YFSETQ. The CDR3 has 14 amino acids.